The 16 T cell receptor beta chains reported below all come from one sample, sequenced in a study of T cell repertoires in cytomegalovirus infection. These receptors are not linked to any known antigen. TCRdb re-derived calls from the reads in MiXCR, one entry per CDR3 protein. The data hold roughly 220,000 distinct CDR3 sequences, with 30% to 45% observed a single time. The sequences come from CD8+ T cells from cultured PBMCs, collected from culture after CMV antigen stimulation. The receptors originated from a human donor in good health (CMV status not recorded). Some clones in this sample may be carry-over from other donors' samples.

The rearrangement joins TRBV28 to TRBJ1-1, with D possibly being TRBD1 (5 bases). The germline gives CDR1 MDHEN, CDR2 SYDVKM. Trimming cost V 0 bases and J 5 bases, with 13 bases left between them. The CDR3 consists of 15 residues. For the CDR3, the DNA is TGTGCCAGCAGTTTATGGGTGGGGCGCGCTACTGAAGCTTTCTTT. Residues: CASSLWVGRATEAFF.

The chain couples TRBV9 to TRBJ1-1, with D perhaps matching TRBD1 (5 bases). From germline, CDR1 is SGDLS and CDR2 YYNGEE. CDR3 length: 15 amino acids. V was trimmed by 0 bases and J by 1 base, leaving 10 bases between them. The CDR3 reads CASSVVRQQNTEAFF. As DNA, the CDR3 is TGTGCCAGCAGCGTAGTTAGACAGCAGAACACTGAAGCTTTCTTT.

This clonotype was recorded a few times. The CDR3 sequence: CSAWLRRGRGDTQYF. The CDR3 coding sequence is TGCAGTGCTTGGCTTCGTAGGGGGAGGGGAGATACGCAGTATTTT. The genes are TRBV20-1 and TRBJ2-3; weak D call: TRBD2 (7 bases). This CDR3 is 15 amino acids long. In germline, CDR1 is DFQATT, CDR2 SNEGSKA (reference sequence). V was pared by 5 bases and J by 5 bases, with 20 bases between.

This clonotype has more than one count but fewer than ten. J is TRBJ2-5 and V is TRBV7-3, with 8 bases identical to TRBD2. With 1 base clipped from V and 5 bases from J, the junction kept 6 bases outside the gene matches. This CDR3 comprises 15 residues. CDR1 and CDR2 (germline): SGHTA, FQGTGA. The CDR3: CASSLNPGGRETQYF. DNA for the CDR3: TGTGCCAGCAGCTTAAATCCGGGAGGGAGGGAGACCCAGTACTTC.

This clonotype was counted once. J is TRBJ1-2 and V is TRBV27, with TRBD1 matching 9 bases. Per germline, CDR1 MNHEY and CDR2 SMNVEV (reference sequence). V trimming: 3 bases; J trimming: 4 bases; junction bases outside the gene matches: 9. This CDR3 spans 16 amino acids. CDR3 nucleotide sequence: TGTGCCAGCAGTTTGGACAGGGGCAAGTCCCTCTATGGCTACACCTTC. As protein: CASSLDRGKSLYGYTF.

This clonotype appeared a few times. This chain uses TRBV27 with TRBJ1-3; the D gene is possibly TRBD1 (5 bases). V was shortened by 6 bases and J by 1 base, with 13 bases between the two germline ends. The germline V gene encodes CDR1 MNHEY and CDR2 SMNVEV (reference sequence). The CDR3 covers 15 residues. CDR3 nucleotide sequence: TGTGCCAGCAGCCCTGACAGAAATTCTGGAAACACCATATATTTT. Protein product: CASSPDRNSGNTIYF.

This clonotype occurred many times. The CDR3: CASSVDGFGYTF. DNA of the CDR3: TGTGCCAGCAGCGTTGACGGCTTTGGCTACACCTTC. The chain recombines TRBV7-2 with TRBJ1-2; no clear D. The ends were cut back, 5 bases at V and 7 bases at J, with 11 bases in the middle. This CDR3 spans 12 amino acids. CDR1 is SGHTA, CDR2 FQGNSA, per germline.

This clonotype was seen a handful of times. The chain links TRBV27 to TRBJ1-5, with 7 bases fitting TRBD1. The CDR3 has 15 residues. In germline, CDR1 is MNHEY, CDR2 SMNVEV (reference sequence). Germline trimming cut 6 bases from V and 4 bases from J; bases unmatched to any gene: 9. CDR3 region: CASSDRDGINQPQHF. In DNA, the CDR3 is TGTGCCAGCAGCGACAGGGACGGAATAAATCAGCCCCAGCATTTT.

The CDR3 nucleotides read TGTGCCAGCAGGTCGACTAGCGGGAGTCGAGAGACCCAGTACTTC. Amino acids: CASRSTSGSRETQYF. The chain uses TRBV7-3 and TRBJ2-5, with 12 nucleotides matching TRBD2. In germline, CDR1 is SGHTA, CDR2 FQGTGA. The junction had 6 bases not matched to a gene; V was cut back by 6 bases and J by 4 bases. This CDR3 comprises 15 residues. Supplemented by reference TRBV7-3 and TRBJ2-5, the full variable domain reads GAGVSQTPSNKVTEKGKYVELRCDPISGHTALYWYRQSLGQGPEFLIYFQGTGAADDSGLPNDRFFAVRPEGSVSTLKIQRTERGDSAVYLCASRSTSGSRETQYFGPGTRLLVL.

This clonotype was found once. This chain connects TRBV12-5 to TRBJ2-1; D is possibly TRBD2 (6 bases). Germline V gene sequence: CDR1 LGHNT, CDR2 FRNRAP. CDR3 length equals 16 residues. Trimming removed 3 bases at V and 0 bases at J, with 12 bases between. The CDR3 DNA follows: TGTGCTAGTGGTTTTAAAGCGGGCAGCTCCTACAATGAGCAGTTCTTC. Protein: CASGFKAGSSYNEQFF. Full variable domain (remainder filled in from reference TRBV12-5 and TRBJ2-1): DARVTQTPRHKVTEMGQEVTMRCQPILGHNTVFWYRQTMMQGLELLAYFRNRAPLDDSGMPKDRFSAEMPDATLATLKIQPSEPRDSAVYFCASGFKAGSSYNEQFFGPGTRLTVL.

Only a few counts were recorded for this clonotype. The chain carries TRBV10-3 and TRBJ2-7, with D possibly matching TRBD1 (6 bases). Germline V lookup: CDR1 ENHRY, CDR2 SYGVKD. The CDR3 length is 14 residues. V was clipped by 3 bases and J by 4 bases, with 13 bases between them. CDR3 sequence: CAISDARGTYEQYF. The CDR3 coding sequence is TGTGCCATCAGTGACGCGAGGGGGACGTACGAGCAGTACTTC.

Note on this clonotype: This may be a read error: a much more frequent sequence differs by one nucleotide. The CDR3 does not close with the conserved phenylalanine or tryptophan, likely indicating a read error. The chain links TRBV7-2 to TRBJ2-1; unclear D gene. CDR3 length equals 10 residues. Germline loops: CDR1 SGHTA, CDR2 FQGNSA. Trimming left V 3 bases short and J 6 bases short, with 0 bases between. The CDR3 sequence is CASSFNEQFL. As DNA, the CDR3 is TGTGCCAGCAGCTTCAATGAGCAGTTCTTA.

The CDR3 here is CASSQDLGSSGYTF. In DNA, the CDR3 is TGTGCCAGCAGCCAAGATCTGGGGTCCAGTGGCTACACCTTC. The chain carries TRBV3-1 and TRBJ1-2; D not certain. The V end lost 0 bases, the J end lost 7 bases, and 12 bases lay between the germline ends. The germline CDR1 and CDR2 sequences are LGHDT and YNNKEL (reference sequence). The CDR3 is 14 residues long.

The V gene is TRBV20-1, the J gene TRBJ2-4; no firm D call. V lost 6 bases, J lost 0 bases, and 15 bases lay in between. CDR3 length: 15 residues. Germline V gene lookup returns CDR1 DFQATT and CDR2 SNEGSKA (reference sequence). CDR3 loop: CSAPQRHLAKNIQYF. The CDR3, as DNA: TGCAGTGCCCCGCAGAGACACTTAGCCAAAAACATTCAGTACTTC.

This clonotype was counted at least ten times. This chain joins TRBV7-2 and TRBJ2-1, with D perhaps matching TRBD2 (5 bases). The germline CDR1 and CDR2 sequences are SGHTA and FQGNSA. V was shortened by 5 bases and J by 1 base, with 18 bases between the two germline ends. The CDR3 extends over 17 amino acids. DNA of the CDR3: TGTGCCAGCAGCAATAGCGTGGGTCGTACGTCCTACAATGAGCAGTTCTTC. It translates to CASSNSVGRTSYNEQFF.

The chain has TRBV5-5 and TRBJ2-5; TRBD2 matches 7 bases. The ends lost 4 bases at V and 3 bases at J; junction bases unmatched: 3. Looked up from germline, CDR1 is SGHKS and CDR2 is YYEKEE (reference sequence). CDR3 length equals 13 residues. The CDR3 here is CASSPAGEETQYF. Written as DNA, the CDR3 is TGTGCCAGCAGCCCGGCGGGAGAAGAGACCCAGTACTTC.